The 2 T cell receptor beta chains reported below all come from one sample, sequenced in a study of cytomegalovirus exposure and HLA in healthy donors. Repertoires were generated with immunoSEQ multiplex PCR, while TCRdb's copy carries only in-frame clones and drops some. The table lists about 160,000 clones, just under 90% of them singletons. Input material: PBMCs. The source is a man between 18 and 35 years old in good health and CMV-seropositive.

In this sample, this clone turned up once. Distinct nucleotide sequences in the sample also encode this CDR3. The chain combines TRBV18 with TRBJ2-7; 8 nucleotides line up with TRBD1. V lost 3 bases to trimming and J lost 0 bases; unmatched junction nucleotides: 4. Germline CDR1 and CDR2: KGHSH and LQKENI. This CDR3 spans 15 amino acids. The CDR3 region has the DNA TGTGCCAGCTCACCTGGGACAGGAGGCTCCTACGAGCAGTACTTC. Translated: CASSPGTGGSYEQYF.

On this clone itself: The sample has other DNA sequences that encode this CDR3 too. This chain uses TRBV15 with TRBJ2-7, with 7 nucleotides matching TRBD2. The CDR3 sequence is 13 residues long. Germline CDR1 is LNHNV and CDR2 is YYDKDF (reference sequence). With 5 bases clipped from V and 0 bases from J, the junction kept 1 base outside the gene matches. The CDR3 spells CATSRDYSYEQYF. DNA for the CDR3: TGTGCCACCAGCCGGGACTACTCCTACGAGCAGTACTTC.